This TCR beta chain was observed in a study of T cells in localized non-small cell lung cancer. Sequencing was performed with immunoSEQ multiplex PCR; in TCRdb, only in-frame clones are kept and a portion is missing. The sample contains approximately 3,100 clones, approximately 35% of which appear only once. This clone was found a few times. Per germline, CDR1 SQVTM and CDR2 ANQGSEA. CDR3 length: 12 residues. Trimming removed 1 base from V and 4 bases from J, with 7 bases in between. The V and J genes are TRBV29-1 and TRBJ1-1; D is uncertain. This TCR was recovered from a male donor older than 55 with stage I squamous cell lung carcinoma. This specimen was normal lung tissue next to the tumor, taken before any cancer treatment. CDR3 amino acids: CSVEVLGTEAFF. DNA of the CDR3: TGCAGCGTTGAAGTTCTAGGCACTGAAGCTTTCTTT.